The rows below give T cell receptor beta chains drawn from one sample of a study of CD8+CD57+ T cells in acquired aplastic anemia. TCRdb re-called the reads with MiXCR, one entry per CDR3 protein. The sample holds 40,000 to 45,000 distinct CDR3 sequences, roughly two thirds seen once. Sequences were obtained from sorted CD4+, CD8+, or CD8+CD57+ T cells (not recorded which) from PBMCs. These receptors all stem from a human donor in good health, serving as a control. CDR3s include the opening cysteine and the closing phenylalanine or tryptophan. D genes are given only for firm matches.

V gene: TRBV7-8
D gene: TRBD1
J gene: TRBJ1-2
CDR3 protein: CASSPPQGSRNGYTF

V gene: TRBV11-1
D gene: TRBD1
J gene: TRBJ2-7
CDR3 protein: CASSRTGTGTSRVTYEQYF

V gene: TRBV27
D gene: -
J gene: TRBJ1-2
CDR3 protein: CASSLEAGITNYGYTF

V gene: TRBV20-1
D gene: -
J gene: TRBJ1-2
CDR3 protein: CSARKEGTNYGYTF

V gene: TRBV19
D gene: -
J gene: TRBJ1-1
CDR3 protein: CASSISQLLWTEAFF

V gene: TRBV20-1
D gene: TRBD1
J gene: TRBJ1-1
CDR3 protein: CSAGLRDRDTEAFF

V gene: TRBV7-2
D gene: -
J gene: TRBJ2-7
CDR3 protein: CASSLGSVPWEQYF

V gene: TRBV10-3
D gene: -
J gene: TRBJ1-2
CDR3 protein: CATTTGTGEYGYTF

V gene: TRBV30
D gene: -
J gene: TRBJ1-1
CDR3 protein: CAWKPGIAEAFF

V gene: TRBV2
D gene: -
J gene: TRBJ1-2
CDR3 protein: CASSERSVYGYTF

V gene: TRBV5-1
D gene: -
J gene: TRBJ2-7
CDR3 protein: CASSLVPSYEQYF

V gene: TRBV2
D gene: -
J gene: TRBJ1-2
CDR3 protein: CASSVRGVDGYTF

V gene: TRBV9
D gene: -
J gene: TRBJ1-6
CDR3 protein: CASSAGGNSPLHF

V gene: TRBV20-1
D gene: TRBD1
J gene: TRBJ2-1
CDR3 protein: CSAMGQEGPYNEQFF

V gene: TRBV4-2
D gene: -
J gene: TRBJ2-3
CDR3 protein: CASSHSHATDTQYF

V gene: TRBV6-5
D gene: -
J gene: TRBJ2-7
CDR3 protein: CASSYGQPSMRTKQYF

V gene: TRBV11-1
D gene: TRBD1
J gene: TRBJ2-7
CDR3 protein: CASSNPTGTGTHEQYF

V gene: TRBV19
D gene: -
J gene: TRBJ2-1
CDR3 protein: CASSIWLPSSYNEQFF

V gene: TRBV2
D gene: -
J gene: TRBJ2-2
CDR3 protein: CASVGGRGSGELFF

V gene: TRBV5-1
D gene: TRBD1
J gene: TRBJ2-5
CDR3 protein: CASRAGGPETQYF

V gene: TRBV7-8
D gene: TRBD1
J gene: TRBJ2-7
CDR3 protein: CASSLVGQGVGEQYF

V gene: TRBV20-1
D gene: TRBD2
J gene: TRBJ2-3
CDR3 protein: CSAKGLAVPDTQYF

V gene: TRBV4-2
D gene: -
J gene: TRBJ1-2
CDR3 protein: CASSPGVGYGYTF

V gene: TRBV29-1
D gene: TRBD2
J gene: TRBJ2-7
CDR3 protein: CSVGGLAGGSYEQYF

V gene: TRBV15
D gene: -
J gene: TRBJ2-7
CDR3 protein: CATSRGELSTYEQYF

V gene: TRBV19
D gene: -
J gene: TRBJ2-7
CDR3 protein: CASSALASVGDEQYF

V gene: TRBV19
D gene: TRBD2
J gene: TRBJ2-1
CDR3 protein: CASSPGTSVGNEQFF

V gene: TRBV25-1
D gene: TRBD2
J gene: TRBJ2-1
CDR3 protein: CASRGNSGLAYNEQFF

V gene: TRBV9
D gene: -
J gene: TRBJ2-1
CDR3 protein: CASSVVGAGWMDEQFF

V gene: TRBV29-1
D gene: -
J gene: TRBJ2-7
CDR3 protein: CSVRGPLGYEQYF

V gene: TRBV25-1
D gene: -
J gene: TRBJ1-2
CDR3 protein: CAIPPRGGYGYTF

V gene: TRBV2
D gene: TRBD2
J gene: TRBJ2-7
CDR3 protein: CASSEVAGPTYEQYF

V gene: TRBV7-2
D gene: -
J gene: TRBJ2-1
CDR3 protein: CASTLLGDEQFF

V gene: TRBV10-2
D gene: -
J gene: TRBJ1-1
CDR3 protein: CASSETRQANTEAFF

V gene: TRBV7-9
D gene: -
J gene: TRBJ2-5
CDR3 protein: CAAAQETQYF